This TCR beta chain is from a study of OX40 agonist ivuxolimab in advanced cancers. Measured with immunoSEQ multiplex PCR; TCRdb has only the in-frame clones, and not every one. The sample holds tens of thousands of clones, about 86% seen once. The receptor was isolated from an adult with an advanced solid tumor such as melanoma, head and neck, liver or kidney cancer. The source was CD4+ or CD8+ T cells sorted from blood, collected in a trial of the OX40 agonist ivuxolimab.

The CDR3 region has the DNA TGTGCCAGCAGCGTAGAGTGGAGGGACAGAGAAGCTTTCTTT. It codes for CASSVEWRDREAFF. The V call is TRBV9, the J call TRBJ1-1; 7 bases are a match to TRBD1. Trimming removed 0 bases from V and 8 bases from J; junction bases left unmatched: 7. Germline CDR1 is SGDLS and CDR2 is YYNGEE. CDR3 length: 14 residues.